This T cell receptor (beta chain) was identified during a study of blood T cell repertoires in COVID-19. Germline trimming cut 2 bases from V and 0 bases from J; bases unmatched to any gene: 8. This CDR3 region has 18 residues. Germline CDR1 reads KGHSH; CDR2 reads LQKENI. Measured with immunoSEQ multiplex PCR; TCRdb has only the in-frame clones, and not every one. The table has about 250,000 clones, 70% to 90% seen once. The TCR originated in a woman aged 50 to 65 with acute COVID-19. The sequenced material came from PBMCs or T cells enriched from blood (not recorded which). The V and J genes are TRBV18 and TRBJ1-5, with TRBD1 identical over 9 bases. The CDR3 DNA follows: TGTGCCAGCTCACCAAGGGACAGGGCGGCGGGTAGCAATCAGCCCCAGCATTTT. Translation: CASSPRDRAAGSNQPQHF.